The T cell receptor (beta chain) described here comes from a study of post-analysis software for immune sequencing data. Study-wide background: As for disease course, relapsing-remitting, secondary progressive and progressive-relapsing multiple sclerosis were all included. Study-wide points: The study found significantly lower normalized Chao1 diversity in multiple sclerosis patients than in controls. Strong same-batch co-clustering of samples appeared with F measure clustering. Higher frequency in patients than in controls was seen for about 5 TRBV segments, with TRBV5-6, TRBV5-1 and TRBV20-1 among them.

The library was made from cDNA and included unique molecular identifiers. Starting from about 0.98 to 11 million T cells, the study yielded roughly 0.5 million cDNA molecules. TCRdb reanalysed the PCR reads using MiXCR and keeps one entry per CDR3 protein. The table lists roughly 870,000 distinct CDR3 sequences, approximately 53% of them singletons. V gave up 1 base and J gave up 10 bases, with 19 bases separating them. The CDR3 runs 15 residues. Looked up from germline, CDR1 is SGHTA and CDR2 is FQGNSA. A remark on this clonotype: Its antigen is unknown.

The sequence was obtained from a girl aged 10 to 17 with multiple sclerosis. Source material: blood. This chain uses TRBV7-2 with TRBJ2-5; D possibly uses TRBD1 or TRBD2 (5 bases each). CDR3 nucleotide sequence: TGTGCCAGCAGCTTAGTGCAGGGAGCTCCCTCGGACCAGTACTTC. Its protein is CASSLVQGAPSDQYF.